This T cell receptor beta chain derives from a study of cytomegalovirus exposure and HLA in healthy donors. Study context: The same platform was used for the roughly 120 validation repertoires and the roughly 720 first-cohort repertoires, a later analysis reported.

Overall study findings and caveats: There were 160 or so TCR beta chains listed as cytomegalovirus-associated. Most TCRs appeared rarely, but some public TCRs recurred in many donors. It was found in a later analysis that first-cohort TCR clusters tended to co-occur in the 100 to 150 validation repertoires.

On this clone: The antigen is not known.

Data came from immunoSEQ multiplex PCR; TCRdb stores just in-frame clones and leaves some out. This table has about 220,000 clones, about 86% appearing once. The CDR3 runs to 13 residues. V was pared by 0 bases and J by 1 base, with 6 bases between. In germline, CDR1 is GTSNPN, CDR2 SVGIG (reference sequence). Sequencing used PBMCs. The TCR sequence derives from a woman aged 18 to 35 in good health and CMV-seronegative. This chain connects TRBV30 to TRBJ1-2, with no clear D. In nucleotides, the CDR3 is TGTGCCTGGAGTGTACAGAGTAACTATGGCTACACCTTC. This encodes CAWSVQSNYGYTF.